The entry that follows covers one TCR beta chain sequence. Its antigen is still unknown. This record comes from a study of vaccination effects on CD4 cells after COVID-19. Within the ViraFEST assay, antigen-specific CD4+ T cells underwent expansion with viral peptide pools prior to sequencing. Isolation of CD4+ T cells took place after less than twelve days of culture. Participants received two doses of either the BNT162b2 or mRNA-1273 vaccine. Each culture had half its medium swapped for IL-2 medium on days 3 and 7. The data were produced by immunoSEQ multiplex PCR, yet TCRdb's version contains in-frame clones alone and is incomplete. The sample includes fewer than 35,000 clones, 75% to 90% seen only once; the top ten take roughly 5%. Overall study findings and caveats: After vaccination of healthy people, only 1 of 255 vaccine-induced clones cross-reacted with common cold coronaviruses. Infection- and vaccine-induced clones contracted markedly late after vaccination.

Sample: CD4+ T cells from PBMCs cultured with SARS-CoV-2 spike peptides, taken after COVID-19 vaccination. The sequence was obtained from a human donor who received a COVID-19 vaccine. Some clones in this sample may be carry-over from other donors' samples.

The CDR3 loop is CASSTGTGRGYTF. DNA of the CDR3: TGTGCCAGCAGCACCGGGACAGGGAGAGGCTACACCTTC. V usage is TRBV7-8 and J usage is TRBJ1-2, with 9 bases lining up with TRBD1. CDR3 length: 13 residues. CDR1 is SGHVS and CDR2 is FQNEAQ in the germline V gene. Trimming took 5 bases from V and 8 from J; bases not matched to a gene: 6. The full variable domain, completed using reference TRBV7-8 and TRBJ1-2, is GAGVSQSPRYKVAKRGQDVALRCDPISGHVSLFWYQQALGQGPEFLTYFQNEAQLDKSGLPSDRFFAERPEGSVSTLKIQRTQQEDSAVYLCASSTGTGRGYTFGSGTRLTVV.